This TCR beta chain originates from a study of coeliac disease. Details on this clone: Its antigen is as yet unknown.

General observations from the study: TRB repertoires were largely private, with most amino acid sequences found in only one sample. Published gliadin-specific TRB sequences appeared in about 55% of the 18 coeliac samples, 1 of 6 controls.

Germline V gene data show CDR1 as LNHNV and CDR2 as YYDKDF (reference sequence). The CDR3 loop spans 13 amino acids. V was clipped by 2 bases and J by 6 bases, with 5 bases between them. The assay was immunoSEQ multiplex PCR, and TCRdb's table has in-frame clones only and misses some. The data contain thousands of clones, 62% of them singletons. The sequence derives from a man aged 60-69 years with celiac disease on a gluten-free diet. The genes are TRBV15 and TRBJ1-6, with D possibly matching TRBD1 (5 bases). The sequenced sample was lymphocytes from the gut lamina propria. The chain's CDR3 is CATSRRGNSPLHF. The CDR3 DNA is TGTGCCACCAGCAGAAGGGGTAATTCACCCCTCCACTTT.